This T cell receptor (beta chain) stems from a study of post-analysis software for immune sequencing data. This clonotype was counted a few times. The target antigen is unknown. TCR beta cDNA libraries included unique molecular identifiers. TCRdb re-called the PCR reads with MiXCR, one entry per CDR3 protein. The sample shows roughly 170,000 distinct CDR3 sequences, approximately 28% of them seen only once. The CDR3 spans 17 residues. The ends were cut back, 5 bases at V and 6 bases at J, with 23 bases in the middle. Per germline, CDR1 MDHEN and CDR2 SYDVKM. The study's findings and limits: Roughly five TRBV segments appeared more often in patients than in controls, and TRBV5-6, TRBV5-1 and TRBV20-1 were among these.

The sample consisted of blood. The source is a girl under 18 with multiple sclerosis. The J gene is TRBJ2-1, the V gene TRBV28; D ambiguous. The CDR3 loop is CASSPKGLGLKTNEQFF. The CDR3 nucleotides are TGTGCCAGCAGTCCCAAAGGTCTTGGGCTCAAAACCAATGAGCAGTTCTTC. Variable domain in full (rest from reference TRBV28 and TRBJ2-1): DVKVTQSSRYLVKRTGEKVFLECVQDMDHENMFWYRQDPGLGLRLIYFSYDVKMKEKGDIPEGYSVSREKKERFSLILESASTNQTSMYLCASSPKGLGLKTNEQFFGPGTRLTVL.